The 10 T cell receptor beta chains presented below share a single source sample, sequenced in a study of blood T cell repertoires in COVID-19. Clones were read by immunoSEQ multiplex PCR, and TCRdb kept only the in-frame ones, dropping some. This sample has just over 350,000 clones, with roughly nine tenths found just once. The sequencing sample was made of PBMCs or T cells enriched from blood (not recorded which). These receptors were obtained from a woman in her twenties or thirties who had recovered from COVID-19.

The V call is TRBV5-1, the J call TRBJ2-7; 9 nucleotides agree with TRBD2. Germline V gene lookup returns CDR1 SGHRS and CDR2 YFSETQ. Trimming took 4 bases from V and 4 from J; bases not matched to a gene: 9. The CDR3 totals 15 residues. The DNA for the CDR3 is TGCGCCAGCAGCCATCTGGCTAGCGGGACGTACGAGCAGTACTTC. Its translation: CASSHLASGTYEQYF.

V is TRBV27 and J is TRBJ2-5, with D uncertain. Per the germline V gene, CDR1 is MNHEY and CDR2 is SMNVEV (reference sequence). The CDR3 is made up of 15 amino acids. V shed 4 bases and J shed 3 bases, with 15 bases lying between them. For the CDR3, the DNA is TGTGCCAGCAGTTGTCCCCCGGAGAGGAAAGAGACCCAGTACTTC. Translated: CASSCPPERKETQYF.

This clone has just one count. This chain uses TRBV6-5 with TRBJ2-7, with 11 positions matching TRBD2. The CDR3 has 14 amino acids. The junction had 3 bases not matched to a gene; V was cut back by 2 bases and J by 6 bases. Germline V gene data show CDR1 as MNHEY and CDR2 as SVGAGI. DNA for the CDR3: TGTGCCAGCAGTTACCGACTAGCGGGAAGCGAGCAGTACTTC. It codes for CASSYRLAGSEQYF.

This clone was observed once. The chain recombines TRBV5-1 with TRBJ2-3; D is possibly TRBD2 (6 bases). The CDR3 has 16 amino acids. The germline V gene encodes CDR1 SGHRS and CDR2 YFSETQ. Between the trimmed V and J ends, which lost 0 bases and 0 bases, there was a span of 11 bases. CDR3 loop: CASSLGLDSSTDTQYF. In DNA, the CDR3 is TGCGCCAGCAGCTTGGGACTAGATTCGAGCACAGATACGCAGTATTTT.

V usage is TRBV27 and J usage is TRBJ2-7; 9 bases align to TRBD1. CDR1 is MNHEY, CDR2 SMNVEV, per germline (reference sequence). The CDR3 covers 16 residues. Unmatched junction bases numbered 8, after V lost 5 bases and J lost 0 bases. The CDR3 spells CASSAWDRENSYEQYF. CDR3 in DNA: TGTGCCAGCAGTGCGTGGGACAGGGAAAACTCCTACGAGCAGTACTTC.

This CDR3 is CASSPARGSSEQYF. In DNA form, the CDR3 reads TGTGCCAGCAGCCCAGCCCGGGGGAGCTCCGAGCAGTACTTC. This chain connects TRBV7-2 to TRBJ2-7; D perhaps matches TRBD2 (6 bases). CDR1 is SGHTA and CDR2 is FQGNSA in the germline V gene. V lost 5 bases, J lost 6 bases, and 17 bases lay in between. The CDR3 totals 14 residues.

V usage is TRBV5-1 and J usage is TRBJ1-5, with TRBD1 identical over 8 bases. CDR1 is SGHRS, CDR2 YFSETQ, per germline. The ends lost 1 base at V and 2 bases at J; junction bases unmatched: 2. There are 15 residues in the CDR3. The CDR3 here is CASSLSGQGNQPQHF. The DNA of the CDR3 is TGCGCCAGCAGCTTGTCGGGACAGGGCAATCAGCCCCAGCATTTT.

This clone was seen only once. The chain employs TRBV7-3 and TRBJ2-5; 9 nucleotides align to TRBD1. V was clipped by 6 bases and J by 4 bases; unmatched bases: 3. Germline V lookup: CDR1 SGHTA, CDR2 FQGTGA. The CDR3 sequence is 13 residues long. Written as DNA, the CDR3 is TGTGCCAGCAGTTTGGACAGGGGAGAGACCCAGTACTTC. Residues: CASSLDRGETQYF. The whole variable domain, remainder taken from reference TRBV7-3 and TRBJ2-5, is GAGVSQTPSNKVTEKGKYVELRCDPISGHTALYWYRQSLGQGPEFLIYFQGTGAADDSGLPNDRFFAVRPEGSVSTLKIQRTERGDSAVYLCASSLDRGETQYFGPGTRLLVL.

The chain carries TRBV5-1 and TRBJ2-1; tentative D call: TRBD1 (6 bases). There are 14 residues in the CDR3. V shed 2 bases and J shed 8 bases, with 14 bases lying between them. Germline V CDR1 and CDR2: SGHRS, YFSETQ. DNA for the CDR3: TGCGCCAGCAGCTTAAACAGGGCCCGCGATGAGCAGTTCTTC. Translating it yields CASSLNRARDEQFF.

This chain connects TRBV7-2 to TRBJ2-7, with D possibly matching TRBD1 (6 bases). The V gene's germline CDR1 is SGHTA and CDR2 FQGNSA. V lost 1 base, J lost 2 bases, and 9 bases lay in between. CDR3 length equals 14 residues. The CDR3 region has the DNA TGTGCCAGCAGCTTAGGTGGGGGCCCCTACGAGCAGTACTTC. Its protein product is CASSLGGGPYEQYF.